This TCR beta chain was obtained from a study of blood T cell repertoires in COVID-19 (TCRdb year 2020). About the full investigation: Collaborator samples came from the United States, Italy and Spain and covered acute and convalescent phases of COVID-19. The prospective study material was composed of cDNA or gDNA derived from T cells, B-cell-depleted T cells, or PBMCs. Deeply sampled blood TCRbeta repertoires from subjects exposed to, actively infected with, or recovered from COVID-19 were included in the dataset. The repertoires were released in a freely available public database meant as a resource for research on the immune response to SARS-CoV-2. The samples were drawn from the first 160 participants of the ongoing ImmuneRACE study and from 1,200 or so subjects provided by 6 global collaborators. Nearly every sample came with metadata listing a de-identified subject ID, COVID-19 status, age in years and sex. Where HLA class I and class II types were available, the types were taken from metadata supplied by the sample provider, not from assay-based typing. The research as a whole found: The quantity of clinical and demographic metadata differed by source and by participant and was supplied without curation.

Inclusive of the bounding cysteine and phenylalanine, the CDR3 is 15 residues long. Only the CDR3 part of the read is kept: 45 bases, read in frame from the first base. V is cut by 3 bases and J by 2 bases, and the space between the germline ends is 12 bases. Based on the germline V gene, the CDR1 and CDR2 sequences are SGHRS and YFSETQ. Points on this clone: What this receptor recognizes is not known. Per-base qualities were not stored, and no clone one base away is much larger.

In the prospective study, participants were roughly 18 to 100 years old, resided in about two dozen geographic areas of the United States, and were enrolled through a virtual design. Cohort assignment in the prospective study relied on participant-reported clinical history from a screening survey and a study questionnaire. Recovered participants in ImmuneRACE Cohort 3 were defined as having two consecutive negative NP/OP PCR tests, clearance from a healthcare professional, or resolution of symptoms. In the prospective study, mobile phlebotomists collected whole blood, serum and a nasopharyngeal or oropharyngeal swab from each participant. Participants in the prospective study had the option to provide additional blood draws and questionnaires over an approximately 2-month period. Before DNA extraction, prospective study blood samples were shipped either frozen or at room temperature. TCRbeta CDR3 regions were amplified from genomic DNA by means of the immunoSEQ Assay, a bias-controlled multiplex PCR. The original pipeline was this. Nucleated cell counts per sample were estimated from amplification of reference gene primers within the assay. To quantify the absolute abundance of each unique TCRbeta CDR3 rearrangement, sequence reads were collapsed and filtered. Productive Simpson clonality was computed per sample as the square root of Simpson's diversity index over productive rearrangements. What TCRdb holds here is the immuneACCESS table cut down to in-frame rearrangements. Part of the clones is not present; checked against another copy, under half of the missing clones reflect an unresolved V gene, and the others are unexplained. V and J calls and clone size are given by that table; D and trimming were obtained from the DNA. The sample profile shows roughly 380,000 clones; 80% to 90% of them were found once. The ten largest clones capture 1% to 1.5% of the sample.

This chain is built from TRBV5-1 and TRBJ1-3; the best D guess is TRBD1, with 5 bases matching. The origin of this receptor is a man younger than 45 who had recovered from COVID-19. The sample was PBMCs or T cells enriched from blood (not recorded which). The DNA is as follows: TGCGCCAGCAGCTCGACAGAAGCAACTGGAAACACCATATATTTT. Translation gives CASSSTEATGNTIYF.